Each of the 25 T cell receptor beta chains below was sequenced from the same sample in a study of OX40 agonist ivuxolimab in advanced cancers. Profiling relied on immunoSEQ multiplex PCR, and the TCRdb table lists in-frame clones only, not all of them. The data hold tens of thousands of clones, with about 81% observed a single time. The specimen was CD4+ or CD8+ T cells sorted from blood, collected in a trial of the OX40 agonist ivuxolimab. Receptors originate from an adult with an advanced solid tumor such as melanoma, head and neck, liver or kidney cancer.

The chain recombines TRBV7-6 with TRBJ2-1; 8 positions agree with TRBD2. This CDR3 is 15 amino acids long. The V gene's germline CDR1 is SGHVS and CDR2 FNYEAQ. Trimming at V came to 1 base and at J to 10 bases, leaving 9 bases not matched to a gene. This CDR3 reads CASSLVAGGLGEQFF. Written as DNA, the CDR3 is TGTGCCAGCAGCTTAGTGGCGGGGGGCCTCGGGGAGCAGTTCTTC.

This chain links TRBV29-1 with TRBJ2-3, with 7 positions matching TRBD1. Germline CDR1 and CDR2: SQVTM and ANQGSEA. CDR3 size: 16 residues. V was pared by 1 base and J by 1 base, with 8 bases of the junction left unmatched. CDR3 bases: TGCAGCGTTGAAGTTACAGGGGTAGGGGGCACAGATACGCAGTATTTT. Its translation: CSVEVTGVGGTDTQYF.

The genes are TRBV19 and TRBJ2-1; 8 bases agree with TRBD2. V lost 10 bases and J lost 10; bases outside the gene matches: 18. Looked up from germline, CDR1 is LNHDA and CDR2 is SQIVND (reference sequence). This CDR3 region has 15 residues. CDR3 residues: CATEPTSRGGGEQFF. Written as DNA, the CDR3 is TGTGCCACCGAACCCACCTCCCGGGGGGGCGGGGAGCAGTTCTTC.

There are a few counts of this clone. Here the CDR3 DNA reads TGCAGCGTAACGGGACAGGGGTATGAGCAGTACTTC. Its protein product is CSVTGQGYEQYF. V gene TRBV29-1 combines with J gene TRBJ2-7; 10 bases match TRBD1. The germline gives CDR1 SQVTM, CDR2 ANQGSEA. V lost 6 bases and J lost 7; bases outside the gene matches: 6. The CDR3 loop spans 12 amino acids.

This chain links TRBV5-6 with TRBJ2-5; maybe TRBD1 (6 bases). The germline V gene encodes CDR1 SGHDT and CDR2 YYEEEE. Trimming left V 6 bases short and J 0 bases short, with 18 bases between. The CDR3 contains 16 residues. The CDR3 bases are TGTGCCAGCACCGTCGATTGGGGGCACTACCAAGAGACCCAGTACTTC. Protein: CASTVDWGHYQETQYF.

The chain recombines TRBV6-4 with TRBJ2-7; perhaps TRBD1 as D (5 bases). CDR3 size: 13 residues. Germline assignment: CDR1 MRHNA and CDR2 SNTAGT. V lost 6 bases to trimming and J lost 4 bases, with 13 bases between them. The CDR3 reads CASRKDSSYEQYF. The CDR3, as DNA: TGTGCCAGCAGAAAAGACAGCTCTTACGAGCAGTACTTC.

The chain couples TRBV5-1 to TRBJ1-1; D not resolved. CDR3 length equals 14 residues. V lost 3 bases and J 5 bases, leaving 14 bases between the germline ends. Germline CDR1 and CDR2: SGHRS and YFSETQ. CDR3 loop: CASSSLGPETEAFF. The CDR3 DNA follows: TGCGCCAGCAGCTCCCTAGGCCCGGAAACTGAAGCTTTCTTT.

The V and J genes are TRBV6-5 and TRBJ1-4; the D gene is possibly TRBD1 (5 bases). V shed 2 bases and J shed 2 bases, with 9 bases lying between them. The CDR3 consists of 15 residues. CDR1 is MNHEY and CDR2 is SVGAGI in the germline V gene. The DNA of the CDR3 is TGTGCCAGCAGTTACGGCCAGGGCACTAATGAAAAACTGTTTTTT. Translated: CASSYGQGTNEKLFF.

Details on this clone: Other DNA sequences of this sample code for an identical CDR3. The gene calls are TRBV11-3 and TRBJ2-6; no clear D gene. Deletions cut 3 bases from V and 0 bases from J, with 3 bases between. The CDR3 loop spans 14 amino acids. From germline, CDR1 is SGHNT and CDR2 YENEEA. The CDR3 loop is CASSFSSGANVLTF. DNA for the CDR3: TGTGCCAGCAGCTTTAGCTCTGGGGCCAACGTCCTGACTTTC.

The chain couples TRBV6-5 to TRBJ2-1, with D tentatively TRBD1 (5 bases). The CDR3 totals 15 residues. Germline-derived CDR1 and CDR2 are MNHEY and SVGAGI. Trimming removed 2 bases at V and 4 bases at J, with 12 bases between. The CDR3 DNA follows: TGTGCCAGCAGTTACGACAGCACGATGTACAATGAGCAGTTCTTC. Its protein is CASSYDSTMYNEQFF.

The chain uses TRBV15 and TRBJ2-7; D is undetermined. Trimming pared 1 base from V and 3 bases from J, leaving 4 bases between. CDR1 is LNHNV and CDR2 is YYDKDF in the germline V gene (reference sequence). The CDR3 extends over 12 amino acids. CDR3 sequence reads: CATSRGGYEQYF. CDR3 nucleotides: TGTGCCACCAGCAGAGGAGGCTACGAGCAGTACTTC.

The rearrangement links TRBV12-5 to TRBJ1-1; tentatively, D is TRBD1 (5 bases). Per the germline V gene, CDR1 is LGHNT and CDR2 is FRNRAP. Trimming removed 5 bases at V and 0 bases at J, with 7 bases between. The CDR3 sequence is 13 residues long. CDR3 sequence (DNA): TGTGCTAGTGGTAAGGGGATGAACACTGAAGCTTTCTTT. Its translation: CASGKGMNTEAFF.

The rearrangement links TRBV19 to TRBJ1-5, with TRBD1 matching over 11 bases. This CDR3 contains 16 residues. V lost 7 bases and J lost 2; bases outside the gene matches: 7. The germline CDR1 and CDR2 sequences are LNHDA and SQIVND (reference sequence). The CDR3 DNA reads TGTGCCAGTAAGGACAGGGGGCGATCTGGCAATCAGCCCCAGCATTTT. It yields the protein CASKDRGRSGNQPQHF.

The chain has TRBV7-3 and TRBJ2-3, with 8 positions matching TRBD2. Germline assignment: CDR1 SGHTA and CDR2 FQGTGA. The trim removed 3 bases at V and 2 bases at J, leaving 4 bases unmatched. CDR3 length: 15 amino acids. The CDR3 reads CASSFSGETTDTQYF. The CDR3 DNA sequence: TGTGCCAGCAGCTTTAGCGGGGAGACCACAGATACGCAGTATTTT.

The chain uses TRBV5-5 and TRBJ1-2; 11 nucleotides match TRBD1. With 3 bases clipped from V and 3 bases from J, the junction kept 4 bases outside the gene matches. The CDR3 extends over 15 amino acids. CDR1 SGHKS and CDR2 YYEKEE come from the germline V gene (reference sequence). CDR3 nucleotide sequence: TGTGCCAGCAGCTGGACAGGGGGCGACGACTATGGCTACACCTTC. This encodes CASSWTGGDDYGYTF.

This clone has more than one count but fewer than ten. The chain joins TRBV5-1 to TRBJ1-1; TRBD1 might be the D (6 bases). The CDR3 runs 13 residues. Per the germline V gene, CDR1 is SGHRS and CDR2 is YFSETQ. The ends were cut back, 3 bases at V and 1 base at J, with 7 bases in the middle. In DNA, the CDR3 is TGCGCCAGCAGCTGGACAGCGAACACTGAAGCTTTCTTT. Translating it yields CASSWTANTEAFF.

This clone was found a few times. The rearrangement links TRBV10-2 to TRBJ1-6; possibly TRBD1 for D (6 bases). V lost 6 bases, J lost 7 bases, and 16 bases lay in between. The CDR3 contains 15 residues. Germline CDR1 and CDR2: WSHSY and SAAADI. The CDR3 protein is CASSDPGQGNSPLHF. In DNA form, the CDR3 reads TGCGCCAGCAGCGACCCGGGACAAGGGAATTCACCCCTCCACTTT.

The V and J genes are TRBV6-5 and TRBJ1-1, with D tentatively TRBD1 (6 bases). The ends were cut back, 8 bases at V and 4 bases at J, with 17 bases in the middle. CDR3 size: 14 residues. Germline V gene sequence: CDR1 MNHEY, CDR2 SVGAGI. CDR3 in amino acids: CASGSTGSGTEAFF. As DNA, the CDR3 is TGTGCCAGCGGATCAACAGGGTCGGGCACTGAAGCTTTCTTT.

The chain joins TRBV6-5 to TRBJ1-6, with TRBD1 matching over 8 bases. This CDR3 region has 14 residues. Looked up from germline, CDR1 is MNHEY and CDR2 is SVGAGI. The J segment lost 9 bases and the V segment lost 4 bases, leaving 5 bases of the junction unmatched. In DNA form, the CDR3 reads TGTGCCAGCAGTTCCCAGGGGGCTACTTCACCCCTCCACTTT. Translation gives CASSSQGATSPLHF.

This clone is labeled medium-sized. This rearrangement joins TRBV5-6 to TRBJ1-1; 7 bases align to TRBD1. J lost 4 bases, V lost 4 bases, and 13 bases had no gene match. Per the germline V gene, CDR1 is SGHDT and CDR2 is YYEEEE. The CDR3 extends over 16 amino acids. CDR3: CASSPTGRGSGTEAFF. CDR3 nucleotide sequence: TGTGCCAGCAGCCCGACAGGGAGGGGTTCGGGCACTGAAGCTTTCTTT.

This chain uses TRBV6-1 with TRBJ1-5, with D unresolved. The CDR3 runs to 14 residues. V was pared by 1 base and J by 0 bases, with 4 bases between. Germline V gene sequence: CDR1 MNHNS, CDR2 SASEGT. The CDR3 DNA sequence: TGTGCCAGCAGTGAAGTAAATAGCAATCAGCCCCAGCATTTT. Its translation: CASSEVNSNQPQHF.

V and J are TRBV5-4 and TRBJ2-7, with D perhaps being TRBD1 or TRBD2 (5 bases each). V lost 1 base and J lost 5, with 16 bases in between. Germline lookup yields CDR1 SGHNT and CDR2 YYREEE (reference sequence). The CDR3 contains 15 residues. This CDR3 reads CASSLNGGPLNEQYF. The CDR3 nucleotides are TGTGCCAGCAGCTTGAATGGGGGACCCCTCAACGAGCAGTACTTC. Together with reference TRBV5-4 and TRBJ2-7, the CDR3 gives the full variable domain: ETGVTQSPTHLIKTRGQQVTLRCSSQSGHNTVSWYQQALGQGPQFIFQYYREEENGRGNFPPRFSGLQFPNYSSELNVNALELDDSALYLCASSLNGGPLNEQYFGPGTRLTVT.

This rearrangement joins TRBV10-2 to TRBJ1-1, with 11 nucleotides matching TRBD1. Germline CDR1 WSHSY, CDR2 SAAADI. The length of the CDR3 is 17 residues. Germline trimming cut 4 bases from V and 4 bases from J; bases unmatched to any gene: 11. CDR3 protein: CASSGPGQGVSGTEAFF. In nucleotides, the CDR3 is TGCGCCAGCAGTGGGCCGGGACAGGGGGTTTCAGGCACTGAAGCTTTCTTT.

This chain joins TRBV9 and TRBJ2-7; either TRBD1 or TRBD2 may supply D (5 bases each). Deletions cut 5 bases from V and 3 bases from J, with 15 bases between. The germline V gene has CDR1 SGDLS and CDR2 YYNGEE. The CDR3 has 14 amino acids. CDR3 in DNA: TGTGCCAGCAGTGCCTCGGGGACCAGCTACGAGCAGTACTTC. It specifies CASSASGTSYEQYF.

The gene calls are TRBV9 and TRBJ2-5; TRBD2 agrees at 8 bases. There are 13 residues in the CDR3. Germline assignment: CDR1 SGDLS and CDR2 YYNGEE. The V and J ends lost 4 bases and 7 bases, in that order; junction bases with no gene match: 6. The CDR3 DNA follows: TGTGCCAGCAGCAATCCCGGGGGGGTGACCCAGTACTTC. As protein: CASSNPGGVTQYF.